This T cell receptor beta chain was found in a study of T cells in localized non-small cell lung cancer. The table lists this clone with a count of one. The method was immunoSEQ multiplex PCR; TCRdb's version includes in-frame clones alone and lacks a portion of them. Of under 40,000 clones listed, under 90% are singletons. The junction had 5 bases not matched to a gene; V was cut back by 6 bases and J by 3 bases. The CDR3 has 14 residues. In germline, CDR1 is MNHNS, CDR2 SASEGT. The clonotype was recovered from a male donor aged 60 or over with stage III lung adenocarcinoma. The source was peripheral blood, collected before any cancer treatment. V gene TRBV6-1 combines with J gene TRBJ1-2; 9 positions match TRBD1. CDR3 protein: CASRQGAWDYGYTF. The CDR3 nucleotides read TGTGCCAGCAGACAGGGGGCTTGGGACTATGGCTACACCTTC.